This T cell receptor (beta chain) derives from a study of T cells in Graves' hyperthyroidism and ophthalmopathy. This clonotype came up many times. Researchers took RNA transcripts and amplified the TCR beta CDR3 regions from them. In the first-round RT-PCR of the TCR CDR3, the HTBI primer set was used. TCRdb used MiXCR to reprocess the multiplex PCR reads, holding one entry per CDR3 protein. In the table there are a few hundred thousand distinct CDR3 sequences, around 21% of which are singletons. Germline V CDR1 and CDR2: MNHEY, SVGAGI. V lost 2 bases to trimming and J lost 7 bases, with 12 bases between them. This CDR3 spans 14 amino acids.

The sequenced sample consisted of blood. This clonotype originated in a man aged 18 to 29 with Graves' hyperthyroidism. The chain carries TRBV6-5 and TRBJ1-5; perhaps TRBD1 as D (6 bases). CDR3 nucleotides: TGTGCCAGCAGTTACAGCAGGGGAATACAGCCCCAGCATTTT. It translates to CASSYSRGIQPQHF.